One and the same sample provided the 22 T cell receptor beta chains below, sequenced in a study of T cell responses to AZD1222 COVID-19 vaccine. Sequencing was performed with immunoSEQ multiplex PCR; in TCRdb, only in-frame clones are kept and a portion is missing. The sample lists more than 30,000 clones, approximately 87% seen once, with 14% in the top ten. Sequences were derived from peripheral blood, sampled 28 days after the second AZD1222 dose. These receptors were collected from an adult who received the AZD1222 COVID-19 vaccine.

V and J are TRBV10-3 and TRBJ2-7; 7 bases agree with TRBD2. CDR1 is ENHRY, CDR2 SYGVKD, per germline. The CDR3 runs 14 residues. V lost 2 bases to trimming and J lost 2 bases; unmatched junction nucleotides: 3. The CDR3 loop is CAISEGEGPYEQYF. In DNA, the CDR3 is TGTGCCATCAGTGAGGGGGAGGGGCCCTACGAGCAGTACTTC.

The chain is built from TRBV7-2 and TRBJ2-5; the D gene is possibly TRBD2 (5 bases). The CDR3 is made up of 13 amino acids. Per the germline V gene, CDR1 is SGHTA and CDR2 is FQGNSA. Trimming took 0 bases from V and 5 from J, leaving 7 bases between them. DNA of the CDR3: TGTGCCAGCAGCTTAGCTAGCGTGGAGACCCAGTACTTC. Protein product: CASSLASVETQYF. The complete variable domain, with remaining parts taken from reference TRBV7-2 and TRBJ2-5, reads GAGVSQSPSNKVTEKGKDVELRCDPISGHTALYWYRQSLGQGLEFLIYFQGNSAPDKSGLPSDRFSAERTGGSVSTLTIQRTQQEDSAVYLCASSLASVETQYFGPGTRLLVL.

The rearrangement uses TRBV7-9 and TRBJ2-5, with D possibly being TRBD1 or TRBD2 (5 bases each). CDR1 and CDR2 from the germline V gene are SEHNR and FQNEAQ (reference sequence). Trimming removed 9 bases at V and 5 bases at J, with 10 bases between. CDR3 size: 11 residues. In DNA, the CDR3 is TGTGCCAGTTCTGAGGGGGAGACCCAGTACTTC. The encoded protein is CASSEGETQYF.

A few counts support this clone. The DNA for the CDR3 is TGTGCCAGCAGTGAAGTAGATAGGAATGAAAAACTGTTTTTT. Translation: CASSEVDRNEKLFF. The rearrangement uses TRBV6-1 and TRBJ1-4; D uncertain. The V end lost 1 base, the J end lost 5 bases, and 8 bases lay between the germline ends. The CDR3 runs 14 residues. Per germline, CDR1 MNHNS and CDR2 SASEGT.

The CDR3 is CASSRPRVSYEQYF. In DNA form, the CDR3 reads TGTGCCAGCAGTCGGCCCCGGGTCTCCTACGAGCAGTACTTC. The chain links TRBV14 to TRBJ2-7; the D is unclear. The CDR3 loop spans 14 amino acids. V lost 6 bases, J lost 0 bases, and 12 bases lay in between. Germline CDR1 is SGHDN and CDR2 is FVKESK.

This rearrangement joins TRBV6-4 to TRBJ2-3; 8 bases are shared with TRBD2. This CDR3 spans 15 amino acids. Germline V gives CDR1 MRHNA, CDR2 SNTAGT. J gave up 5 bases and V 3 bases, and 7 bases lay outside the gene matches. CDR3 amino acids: CASSEVIAGLDTQYF. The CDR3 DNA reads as TGTGCCAGCAGTGAAGTGATAGCGGGGTTAGATACGCAGTATTTT.

CDR3 DNA sequence: TGTGCCACCGCCGATAGGATTTCGGATAACTATGGCTACACCTTC. This codes for CATADRISDNYGYTF. The chain carries TRBV24-1 and TRBJ1-2; D not certain. Germline V lookup: CDR1 KGHDR, CDR2 SFDVKD. V dropped 9 bases and J dropped 1 base, with 17 bases sitting between them. The CDR3 totals 15 residues.

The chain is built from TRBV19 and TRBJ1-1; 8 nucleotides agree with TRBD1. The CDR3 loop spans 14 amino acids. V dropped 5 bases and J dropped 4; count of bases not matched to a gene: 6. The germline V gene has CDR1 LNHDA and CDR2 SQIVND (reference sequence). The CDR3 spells CASSPSTGGTEAFF. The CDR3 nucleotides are TGTGCCAGTAGTCCCTCCACAGGGGGCACTGAAGCTTTCTTT.

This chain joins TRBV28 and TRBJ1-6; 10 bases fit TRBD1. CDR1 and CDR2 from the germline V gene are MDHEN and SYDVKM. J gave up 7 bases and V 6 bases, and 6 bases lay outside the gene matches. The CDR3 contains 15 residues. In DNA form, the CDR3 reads TGTGCCAGCAGATTTGGGGACAGGGGAAATTCACCCCTCCACTTT. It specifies CASRFGDRGNSPLHF.

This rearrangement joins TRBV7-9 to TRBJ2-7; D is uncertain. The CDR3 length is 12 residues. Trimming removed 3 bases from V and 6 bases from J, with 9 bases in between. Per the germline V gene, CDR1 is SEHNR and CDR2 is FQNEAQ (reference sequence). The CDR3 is CASSFAQTEQYF. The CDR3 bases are TGTGCCAGCAGCTTTGCCCAGACCGAGCAGTACTTC.

The CDR3 sequence: CASSGWEAGAYEQYF. CDR3 nucleotides: TGCGCCAGCAGTGGATGGGAGGCAGGGGCCTACGAGCAGTACTTC. The chain joins TRBV10-1 to TRBJ2-7; D is tentatively TRBD1 or TRBD2 (6 bases each). CDR3 length equals 15 residues. In germline, CDR1 is WNHNN, CDR2 SYGVQD (reference sequence). V lost 4 bases and J 2 bases, leaving 15 bases between the germline ends.

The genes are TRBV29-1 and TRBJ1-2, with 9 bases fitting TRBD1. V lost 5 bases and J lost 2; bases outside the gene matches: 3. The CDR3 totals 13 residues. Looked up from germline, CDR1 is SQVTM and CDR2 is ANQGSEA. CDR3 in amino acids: CSVRTGGNYGYTF. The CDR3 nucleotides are TGCAGCGTTCGAACAGGGGGCAACTATGGCTACACCTTC.

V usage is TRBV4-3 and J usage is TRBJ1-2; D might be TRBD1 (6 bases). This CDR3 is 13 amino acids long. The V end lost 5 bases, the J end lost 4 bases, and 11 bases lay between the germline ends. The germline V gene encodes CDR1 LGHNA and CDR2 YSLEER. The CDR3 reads CASSTQGGYGYTF. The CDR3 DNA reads TGCGCCAGCAGCACACAGGGAGGCTATGGCTACACCTTC.

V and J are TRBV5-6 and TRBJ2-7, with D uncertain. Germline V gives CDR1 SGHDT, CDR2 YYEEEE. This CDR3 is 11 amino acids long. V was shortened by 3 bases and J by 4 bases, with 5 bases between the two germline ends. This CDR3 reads CASSSNYEQYF. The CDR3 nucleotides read TGTGCCAGCAGCTCAAATTACGAGCAGTACTTC.

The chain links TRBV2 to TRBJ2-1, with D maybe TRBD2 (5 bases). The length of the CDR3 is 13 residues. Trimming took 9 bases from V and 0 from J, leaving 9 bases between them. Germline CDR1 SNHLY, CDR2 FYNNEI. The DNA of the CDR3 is TGTGCCAGTACTGGGAGCTCCTACAATGAGCAGTTCTTC. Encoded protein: CASTGSSYNEQFF.

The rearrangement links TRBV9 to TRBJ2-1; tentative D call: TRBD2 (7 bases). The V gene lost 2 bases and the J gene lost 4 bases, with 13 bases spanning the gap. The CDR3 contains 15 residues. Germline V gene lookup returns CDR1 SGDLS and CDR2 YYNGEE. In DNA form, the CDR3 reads TGTGCCAGCAGCGTCGGGGGGCAGAGTTACAATGAGCAGTTCTTC. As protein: CASSVGGQSYNEQFF.

DNA of the CDR3: TGTGCCATCAGTGAGTCGACAGGGGGTAATGAAAAACTGTTTTTT. As protein: CAISESTGGNEKLFF. The chain couples TRBV10-3 to TRBJ1-4; 9 bases line up with TRBD1. CDR1 and CDR2 from the germline V gene are ENHRY and SYGVKD. Losses at the gene ends were 0 bases for V and 4 bases for J; bases not matched to a gene: 0. CDR3 size: 15 residues.

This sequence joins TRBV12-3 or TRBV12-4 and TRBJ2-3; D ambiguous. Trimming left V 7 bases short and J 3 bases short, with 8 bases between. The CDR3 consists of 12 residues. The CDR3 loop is CASISRTDTQYF. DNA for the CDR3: TGTGCCAGCATCTCCCGGACAGATACGCAGTATTTT.

The DNA for the CDR3 is TGTGCCAGCAGTTACGGGGGCCACCGCGCCGGGGAGCTGTTTTTT. Encoded protein: CASSYGGHRAGELFF. The V call is TRBV6-2 or TRBV6-3, the J call TRBJ2-2; perhaps TRBD1 as D (6 bases). The CDR3 sequence is 15 residues long. The V gene's germline CDR1 is MNHEY and CDR2 SVGEGT. V was cut by 2 bases and J by 6 bases, with 13 bases left in between.

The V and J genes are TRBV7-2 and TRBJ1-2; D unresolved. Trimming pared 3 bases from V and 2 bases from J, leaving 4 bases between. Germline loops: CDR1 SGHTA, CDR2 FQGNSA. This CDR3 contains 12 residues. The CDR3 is CASSFRNYGYTF. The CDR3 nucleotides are TGTGCCAGCAGCTTCCGAAACTATGGCTACACCTTC.

DNA for the CDR3: TGTGCCAGCTCACCAGGCCAGGGGCCAGATACGCAGTATTTT. Its translation is CASSPGQGPDTQYF. The chain is built from TRBV18 and TRBJ2-3; possible D gene TRBD1, 6 bases. This CDR3 has 14 amino acids. The germline gives CDR1 KGHSH, CDR2 LQKENI. With 2 bases removed from V and 4 bases from J, the gap between germline ends came to 10 bases.

The CDR3 spells CASSQANEQFF. The CDR3 DNA follows: TGTGCCAGCAGCCAAGCTAATGAGCAGTTCTTC. The V call is TRBV3-1 (or the pseudogene TRBV3-2), the J call TRBJ2-1, with D uncertain. Per germline, CDR1 LGHDT and CDR2 YNNKEL (reference sequence). The CDR3 consists of 11 residues. The germline V and J ends were trimmed by 1 base and 7 bases, with 2 bases remaining between them.